Sequencing of this T cell receptor beta chain was carried out in a study of CD8 T cells in ankylosing spondylitis. Study-wide points: Made up of several highly homologous variants, a TCR beta motif appeared characteristic of ankylosing spondylitis blood.

TCRdb independently ran MiXCR on the 5' RACE reads; one entry per CDR3 protein. This sample has roughly 470,000 distinct CDR3 sequences, with 25% to 30% found just once. With regard to this clonotype: Its antigen is not identified.

Germline loops: CDR1 SEHNR, CDR2 FQNEAQ (reference sequence). The ends were cut back, 5 bases at V and 2 bases at J, with 12 bases in the middle. The CDR3 runs 14 residues. The receptor was isolated from a male donor with ankylosing spondylitis. Sequencing was done on a sample of blood, either unsorted or a sorted T cell fraction (not recorded which). This chain links TRBV7-9 with TRBJ2-5; D tentatively reads TRBD1 or TRBD2 (6 bases each). The CDR3, as DNA: TGTGCCAGCAGCCGTCGGAGGGGGCAAGAGACCCAGTACTTC. Its translation: CASSRRRGQETQYF.